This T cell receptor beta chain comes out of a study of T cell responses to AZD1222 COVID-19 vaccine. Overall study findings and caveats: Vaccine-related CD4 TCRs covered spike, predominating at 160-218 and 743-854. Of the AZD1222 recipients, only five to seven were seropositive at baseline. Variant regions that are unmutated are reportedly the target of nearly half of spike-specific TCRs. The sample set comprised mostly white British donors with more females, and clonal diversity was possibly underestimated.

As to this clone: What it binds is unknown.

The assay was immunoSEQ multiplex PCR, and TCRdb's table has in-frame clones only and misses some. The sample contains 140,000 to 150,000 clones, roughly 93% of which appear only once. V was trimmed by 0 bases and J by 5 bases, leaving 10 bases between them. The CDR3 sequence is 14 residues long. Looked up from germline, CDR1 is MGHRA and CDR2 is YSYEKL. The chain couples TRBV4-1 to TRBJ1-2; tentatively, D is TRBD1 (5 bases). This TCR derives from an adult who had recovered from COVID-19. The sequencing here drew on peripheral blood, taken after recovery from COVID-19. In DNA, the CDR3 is TGCGCCAGCAGCCAAGATGGGGGGACTTATGGCTACACCTTC. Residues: CASSQDGGTYGYTF.